These 30 T cell receptor beta chains share one sample of origin, sequenced in a study of blood T cell repertoires in COVID-19. Produced via immunoSEQ multiplex PCR; TCRdb's table is partial and in-frame only. Of some 290,000 clones listed, 85% to 90% are singletons. Sequencing was performed on peripheral blood. These receptors were obtained from a woman aged 25 to 45 with COVID-19, enrolled during active disease.

In the case of this clone: This sample also contains other DNA sequences that code for the same CDR3. V is TRBV28 and J is TRBJ2-1; D uncertain. The CDR3 has 12 residues. From germline, CDR1 is MDHEN and CDR2 SYDVKM. Trimming took 5 bases from V and 5 from J, leaving 7 bases between them. DNA of the CDR3: TGTGCCAGCAGTCCCCAGGACAATGAGCAGTTCTTC. Amino acid sequence: CASSPQDNEQFF.

The gene calls are TRBV5-1 and TRBJ1-1; a possible D gene is TRBD1 (5 bases). The CDR3 totals 15 residues. Germline CDR1 is SGHRS and CDR2 is YFSETQ. V lost 4 bases and J lost 4, with 17 bases in between. The CDR3 sequence is CASSRLMGGGTEAFF. Written as DNA, the CDR3 is TGCGCCAGCAGCAGGCTGATGGGGGGTGGCACTGAAGCTTTCTTT. Drawing the rest from reference TRBV5-1 and TRBJ1-1, the complete variable domain is KAGVTQTPRYLIKTRGQQVTLSCSPISGHRSVSWYQQTPGQGLQFLFEYFSETQRNKGNFPGRFSGRQFSNSRSEMNVSTLELGDSALYLCASSRLMGGGTEAFFGQGTRLTVV.

This clone was seen many times. The chain couples TRBV28 to TRBJ1-5, with TRBD1 matching over 9 bases. CDR1 and CDR2 from the germline V gene are MDHEN and SYDVKM. This CDR3 has 15 amino acids. Trimming took 6 bases from V and 0 from J; bases not matched to a gene: 3. The CDR3 sequence is CASRGQGGSNQPQHF. For the CDR3, the DNA is TGTGCCAGCAGGGGACAGGGAGGTAGCAATCAGCCCCAGCATTTT.

The chain links TRBV25-1 to TRBJ1-3; tentatively, D is TRBD1 (5 bases). Trimming took 0 bases from V and 4 from J, leaving 10 bases between them. CDR1 MGHDK and CDR2 SYGVNS come from the germline V gene. CDR3 size: 15 residues. CDR3 bases: TGTGCCAGCAGTGAATATGGGGGGAGCGGAAACACCATATATTTT. Translation gives CASSEYGGSGNTIYF.

The gene calls are TRBV4-1 and TRBJ2-6; 12 bases line up with TRBD1. This CDR3 region has 20 residues. V gave up 4 bases and J gave up 3 bases; unmatched junction bases: 13. The V gene's germline CDR1 is MGHRA and CDR2 YSYEKL. DNA of the CDR3: TGCGCCAGCAGCCTGGCCGGAGCGGGACAGGGGGCAGGTGGGGCCAACGTCCTGACTTTC. Protein: CASSLAGAGQGAGGANVLTF.

The chain has TRBV5-1 and TRBJ1-3; possibly TRBD1 for D (5 bases). Germline CDR1 reads SGHRS; CDR2 reads YFSETQ. Trimming stripped 3 bases from V and 4 bases from J, with 17 bases between. This CDR3 spans 16 amino acids. The CDR3 is CASSSGDFNSGNTIYF. In DNA form, the CDR3 reads TGCGCCAGCAGCTCCGGGGACTTCAACTCGGGAAACACCATATATTTT.

This clone was observed once. This chain connects TRBV3-1 (or the pseudogene TRBV3-2) to TRBJ2-1; 8 positions match TRBD2. Germline CDR1 reads LGHDT; CDR2 reads YNNKEL (reference sequence). CDR3 length equals 16 residues. J was trimmed by 0 bases and V by 2 bases; bases with no gene match: 3. The CDR3 sequence is CASSQLLAVSYNEQFF. The CDR3 DNA sequence: TGTGCCAGCAGCCAACTACTAGCGGTCTCCTACAATGAGCAGTTCTTC.

The genes are TRBV14 and TRBJ2-7; 7 nucleotides line up with TRBD2. The CDR3 covers 16 residues. V trimming: 1 base; J trimming: 6 bases; junction bases outside the gene matches: 12. Germline assignment: CDR1 SGHDN and CDR2 FVKESK. CDR3 sequence: CASSQVQGRLAGEQYF. CDR3 sequence (DNA): TGTGCCAGCAGCCAAGTTCAAGGTCGACTAGCTGGCGAGCAGTACTTC.

The rearrangement joins TRBV6-5 to TRBJ1-5; perhaps TRBD1 as D (6 bases). This CDR3 is built from 15 residues. The V gene's germline CDR1 is MNHEY and CDR2 SVGAGI. V dropped 8 bases and J dropped 4 bases, with 18 bases sitting between them. The CDR3 sequence is CASWVAGARNQPQHF. CDR3 sequence (DNA): TGTGCCAGCTGGGTGGCAGGGGCCCGGAATCAGCCCCAGCATTTT.

The genes are TRBV27 and TRBJ2-6, with 8 positions matching TRBD1. CDR1 MNHEY and CDR2 SMNVEV come from the germline V gene (reference sequence). J gave up 2 bases and V 4 bases, and 1 base lay outside the gene matches. The CDR3 is made up of 15 amino acids. The CDR3 nucleotides read TGTGCCAGCAGTTCGGACAGGGCTGGGGCCAACGTCCTGACTTTC. It is translated as CASSSDRAGANVLTF.

The chain couples TRBV7-9 to TRBJ2-1, with TRBD2 matching over 9 bases. After removal of 8 bases from V and 4 bases from J, the junction contained 6 bases not matched to a gene. CDR3 size: 14 residues. The germline V gene encodes CDR1 SEHNR and CDR2 FQNEAQ (reference sequence). CDR3: CASSRLADYNEQFF. CDR3 DNA sequence: TGTGCCAGCTCTAGACTAGCGGATTACAATGAGCAGTTCTTC.

The genes are TRBV19 and TRBJ1-3, with D tentatively TRBD1 (6 bases). The CDR3 loop spans 16 amino acids. The germline V gene encodes CDR1 LNHDA and CDR2 SQIVND (reference sequence). Trimming removed 1 base from V and 0 bases from J, with 10 bases in between. The CDR3 nucleotides read TGTGCCAGTAGTATAGGCAGGGGAACCTCTGGAAACACCATATATTTT. Residues: CASSIGRGTSGNTIYF.

The V gene is TRBV19, the J gene TRBJ2-3; 11 nucleotides match TRBD2. The junction had 10 bases not matched to a gene; V was cut back by 6 bases and J by 8 bases. Germline-derived CDR1 and CDR2 are LNHDA and SQIVND (reference sequence). There are 15 residues in the CDR3. This CDR3 reads CASSGGSGRAGTQYF. CDR3 coding DNA: TGTGCCAGTAGCGGGGGTAGCGGGAGGGCCGGTACGCAGTATTTT.

The J gene is TRBJ2-5, the V gene TRBV6-6; 8 nucleotides align to TRBD1. The germline gives CDR1 MNHNY, CDR2 SVGAGI (reference sequence). Trimming cost V 2 bases and J 5 bases; bases outside gene matches: 1. This CDR3 is 13 amino acids long. In nucleotides, the CDR3 is TGTGCCAGCAGTTACGGACAGGGTGAGACCCAGTACTTC. Translation: CASSYGQGETQYF.

The J gene is TRBJ2-5, the V gene TRBV7-8, with a tentative D call TRBD1 (6 bases). The CDR3 is made up of 15 amino acids. Germline V gives CDR1 SGHVS, CDR2 FQNEAQ. With 4 bases removed from V and 1 base from J, the gap between germline ends came to 13 bases. CDR3 sequence: CASSSKDRSQETQYF. The CDR3 coding sequence is TGTGCCAGCAGCTCCAAAGACAGGTCCCAAGAGACCCAGTACTTC.

This chain uses TRBV7-6 with TRBJ1-5; D remains unclear. The V end was cut by 1 base, the J end by 0 bases, with 19 bases between. Per germline, CDR1 SGHVS and CDR2 FNYEAQ. The CDR3 covers 19 residues. CDR3 nucleotide sequence: TGTGCCAGCAGCTTAGTCCCAATCAACAACCTTAATAGCAATCAGCCCCAGCATTTT. This encodes CASSLVPINNLNSNQPQHF.

The rearrangement uses TRBV6-1 and TRBJ1-5; weak D call: TRBD1 (6 bases). CDR3 length equals 16 residues. Germline V CDR1 and CDR2: MNHNS, SASEGT. The V end lost 2 bases, the J end lost 0 bases, and 11 bases lay between the germline ends. CDR3 in amino acids: CASSETTGNSNQPQHF. The CDR3 DNA is TGTGCCAGCAGTGAAACTACAGGGAATAGCAATCAGCCCCAGCATTTT.

The chain recombines TRBV6-1 with TRBJ2-7, with 12 nucleotides matching TRBD2. From germline, CDR1 is MNHNS and CDR2 SASEGT. With 0 bases clipped from V and 4 bases from J, the junction kept 7 bases outside the gene matches. This CDR3 spans 17 amino acids. The DNA of the CDR3 is TGTGCCAGCAGTGAAGCGACTAGCGGGAGTCTCTTTTACGAGCAGTACTTC. Translated, it gives CASSEATSGSLFYEQYF.

This rearrangement joins TRBV11-2 to TRBJ2-6, with D perhaps TRBD1 (5 bases). The V gene lost 3 bases and the J gene lost 4 bases, with 10 bases spanning the gap. Germline values: CDR1 SGHAT, CDR2 FQNNGV. The CDR3 has 15 amino acids. This chain's CDR3 is CASSFPTAGANVLTF. DNA of the CDR3: TGTGCCAGCAGCTTCCCGACAGCCGGGGCCAACGTCCTGACTTTC. Supplemented by reference TRBV11-2 and TRBJ2-6, the full variable domain reads EAGVAQSPRYKIIEKRQSVAFWCNPISGHATLYWYQQILGQGPKLLIQFQNNGVVDDSQLPKDRFSAERLKGVDSTLKIQPAKLEDSAVYLCASSFPTAGANVLTFGAGSRLTVL.

This clone was seen just once. This sequence joins TRBV27 and TRBJ2-7; 7 bases align to TRBD1. The V and J ends lost 3 bases and 2 bases, in that order; junction bases with no gene match: 4. CDR3 length equals 14 residues. The V gene's germline CDR1 is MNHEY and CDR2 SMNVEV (reference sequence). In nucleotides, the CDR3 is TGTGCCAGCAGTTTGCGACAGGGTCCCTACGAGCAGTACTTC. Protein sequence: CASSLRQGPYEQYF.

This clone was detected a few times. The chain links TRBV5-1 to TRBJ2-2; TRBD2 agrees at 14 bases. This CDR3 comprises 19 residues. Per the germline V gene, CDR1 is SGHRS and CDR2 is YFSETQ. With V trimmed by 4 bases and J by 1 base, 9 bases remained unmatched. The CDR3 bases are TGCGCCAGCAGCAAGGGACTAGCGGGAGTCGTGGAGAACACCGGGGAGCTGTTTTTT. Its translation is CASSKGLAGVVENTGELFF.

The chain links TRBV6-5 to TRBJ1-4, with 7 positions matching TRBD1. Germline assignment: CDR1 MNHEY and CDR2 SVGAGI. Trimming at V came to 6 bases and at J to 2 bases, leaving 3 bases not matched to a gene. There are 14 residues in the CDR3. CDR3 sequence reads: CASSMGQTNEKLFF. The CDR3, as DNA: TGTGCCAGCAGCATGGGACAGACTAATGAAAAACTGTTTTTT.

This sequence joins TRBV5-1 and TRBJ2-5, with a weak D call TRBD2 (6 bases). V lost 1 base to trimming and J lost 1 base, with 14 bases between them. The CDR3 contains 16 residues. Germline V gives CDR1 SGHRS, CDR2 YFSETQ. This CDR3 reads CASSLYPEGPQETQYF. The DNA for the CDR3 is TGCGCCAGCAGCTTGTACCCGGAGGGACCCCAAGAGACCCAGTACTTC.

The chain couples TRBV10-1 to TRBJ1-1; 9 bases map to TRBD1. This CDR3 is built from 12 residues. The germline V gene encodes CDR1 WNHNN and CDR2 SYGVQD (reference sequence). Unmatched junction bases numbered 8, after V lost 8 bases and J lost 10 bases. Here the CDR3 DNA reads TGCGCCAGCGTATGGACAGGGGCACGAGCTTTCTTT. Protein sequence: CASVWTGARAFF.

The chain uses TRBV10-1 and TRBJ2-1, with 9 bases matching TRBD2. Germline V lookup: CDR1 WNHNN, CDR2 SYGVQD (reference sequence). The CDR3 extends over 17 amino acids. The trim removed 4 bases at V and 2 bases at J, leaving 9 bases unmatched. Here the CDR3 DNA reads TGCGCCAGCAGTGTCCGCGGGAGGGAGACTCCCTACAATGAGCAGTTCTTC. Translated: CASSVRGRETPYNEQFF.

V is TRBV28 and J is TRBJ1-3; 11 nucleotides agree with TRBD1. The CDR3 sequence is 21 residues long. The V gene end was trimmed by 2 bases and the J gene end by 0 bases; junction bases not matched to a gene: 15. CDR1 is MDHEN and CDR2 is SYDVKM in the germline V gene. The CDR3 DNA sequence: TGTGCCAGCAGTTTAGTCGGGACAGGGGGTAATGATTTTAGCTCTGGAAACACCATATATTTT. This gives the protein CASSLVGTGGNDFSSGNTIYF.

As concerns this clone: The same CDR3 can be traced to other DNA sequences in this sample. The chain couples TRBV19 to TRBJ1-1, with D tentatively TRBD1 (5 bases). The CDR3 loop spans 14 amino acids. The germline V gene encodes CDR1 LNHDA and CDR2 SQIVND (reference sequence). Trimming removed 1 base from V and 0 bases from J, with 6 bases in between. CDR3 DNA sequence: TGTGCCAGTAGTATAGGACAGCTGAACACTGAAGCTTTCTTT. It specifies CASSIGQLNTEAFF.

The chain couples TRBV30 to TRBJ2-2; a weak D match, TRBD2 (5 bases). CDR3 length: 13 residues. Trimming shortened V by 0 bases and J by 6 bases, and 8 bases separated the two germline ends. The V gene's germline CDR1 is GTSNPN and CDR2 SVGIG (reference sequence). The chain's CDR3 is CAWSVGAAGELFF. The CDR3 DNA is TGTGCCTGGAGTGTAGGAGCGGCCGGGGAGCTGTTTTTT. The entire variable domain, with the rest obtained from reference TRBV30 and TRBJ2-2, is as follows: SQTIHQWPATLVQPVGSPLSLECTVEGTSNPNLYWYRQAAGRGLQLLFYSVGIGQISSEVPQNLSASRPQDRQFILSSKKLLLSDSGFYLCAWSVGAAGELFFGEGSRLTVL.

The genes are TRBV4-1 and TRBJ2-5; the match to TRBD1 covers 7 bases. CDR3 length: 15 residues. V was clipped by 3 bases and J by 1 base; unmatched bases: 5. CDR1 and CDR2 from the germline V gene are MGHRA and YSYEKL. The CDR3, as DNA: TGCGCCAGCAGCCATGGGACAGCGATCCAAGAGACCCAGTACTTC. It is translated as CASSHGTAIQETQYF.

The chain employs TRBV2 and TRBJ1-2, with 8 bases that match TRBD1. CDR1 is SNHLY and CDR2 is FYNNEI in the germline V gene. The CDR3 is 15 amino acids. The V and J ends lost 2 bases and 3 bases, in that order; junction bases with no gene match: 5. The CDR3 bases are TGTGCCAGCAGTGAACGGGACAGGAGGGACTATGGCTACACCTTC. As protein: CASSERDRRDYGYTF.